The entry that follows covers one TCR beta chain sequence. This sample is part of a study of T cell changes during pregnancy in multiple sclerosis. CDR3 length: 14 amino acids. Germline V gene lookup returns CDR1 MNHEY and CDR2 SVGAGI. Trimming stripped 0 bases from V and 5 bases from J, with 10 bases between. Sequencing used immunoSEQ multiplex PCR; TCRdb keeps in-frame clones, though not all of them. Of approximately 69,000 clones detected, 90% to 95% appear once; the ten largest clones hold around 2.2%. The V and J genes are TRBV6-5 and TRBJ2-5; tentatively, D is TRBD2 (6 bases). The sequences come from peripheral blood, collected in the second trimester of pregnancy. The clonotype originates from a female donor in good health, enrolled as a control in a pregnancy study. The DNA for the CDR3 is TGTGCCAGCAGTTACTCGGAGGGGTCGGAGACCCAGTACTTC. Translating gives CASSYSEGSETQYF.